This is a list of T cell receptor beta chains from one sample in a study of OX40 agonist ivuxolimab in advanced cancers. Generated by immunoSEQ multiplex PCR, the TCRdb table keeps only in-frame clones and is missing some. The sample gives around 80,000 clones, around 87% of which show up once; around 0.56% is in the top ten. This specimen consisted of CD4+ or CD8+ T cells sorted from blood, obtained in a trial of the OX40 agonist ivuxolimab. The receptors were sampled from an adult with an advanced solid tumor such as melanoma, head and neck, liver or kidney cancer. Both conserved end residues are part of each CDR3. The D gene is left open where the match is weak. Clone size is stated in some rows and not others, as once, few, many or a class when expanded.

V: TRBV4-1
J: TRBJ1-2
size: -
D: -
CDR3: CASSQDWAREDYGYTF
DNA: TGCGCCAGCAGCCAAGATTGGGCCCGGGAGGACTATGGCTACACCTTC

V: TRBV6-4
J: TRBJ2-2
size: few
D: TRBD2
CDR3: CASSECLAEDITGELFF
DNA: TGTGCCAGCAGTGAATGTCTAGCGGAGGACATCACCGGGGAGCTGTTTTTT

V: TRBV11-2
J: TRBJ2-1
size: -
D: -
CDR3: CASRQIPQGTYNEQFF
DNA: TGTGCCAGCAGACAGATACCTCAGGGTACGTACAATGAGCAGTTCTTC

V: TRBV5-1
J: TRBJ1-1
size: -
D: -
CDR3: CASSLGPNTEAFF
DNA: TGCGCCAGCAGCTTGGGTCCGAACACTGAAGCTTTCTTT

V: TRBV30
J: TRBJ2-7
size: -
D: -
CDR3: CAWRQGSFSSYEQYF
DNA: TGCGCCTGGAGGCAGGGCAGCTTTAGCTCCTACGAGCAGTACTTC

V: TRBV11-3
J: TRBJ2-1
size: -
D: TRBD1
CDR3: CASSQDRGPYNEQFF
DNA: TGTGCCAGCAGCCAAGACAGGGGCCCCTACAATGAGCAGTTCTTC

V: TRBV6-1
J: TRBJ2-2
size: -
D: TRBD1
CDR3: CASSERIGTGGTGELFF
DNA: TGTGCCAGCAGTGAACGAATAGGGACAGGGGGCACCGGGGAGCTGTTTTTT

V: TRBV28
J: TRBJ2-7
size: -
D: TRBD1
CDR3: CASSFSGTGDHEQYF
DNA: TGTGCCAGCAGTTTTTCCGGGACAGGGGACCACGAGCAGTACTTC

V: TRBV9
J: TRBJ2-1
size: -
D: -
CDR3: CASSVGDFATSMGQFF
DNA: TGTGCCAGCAGCGTAGGGGACTTCGCAACTTCAATGGGGCAGTTCTTC

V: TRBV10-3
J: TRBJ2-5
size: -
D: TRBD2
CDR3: CASGTSGQETQYF
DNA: TGTGCCAGCGGGACTAGCGGACAAGAGACCCAGTACTTC

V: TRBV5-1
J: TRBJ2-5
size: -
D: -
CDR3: CASSLNLAQETQYF
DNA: TGCGCCAGCAGCTTGAATCTAGCACAAGAGACCCAGTACTTC

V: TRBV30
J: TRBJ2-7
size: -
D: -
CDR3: CAWSWAGNPYEQYF
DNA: TGTGCCTGGAGTTGGGCAGGGAACCCCTACGAGCAGTACTTC

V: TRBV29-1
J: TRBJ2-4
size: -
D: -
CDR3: CSVVPSAGIKNIQYF
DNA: TGCAGCGTTGTACCCTCAGCAGGGATAAAAAACATTCAGTACTTC

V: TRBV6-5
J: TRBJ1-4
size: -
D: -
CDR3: CASRRATNEKLFF
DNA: TGTGCCAGCAGAAGAGCAACTAATGAAAAACTGTTTTTT

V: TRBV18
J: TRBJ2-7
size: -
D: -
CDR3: CASSPDGRKEDF
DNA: TGTGCCAGCTCACCAGACGGACGTAAGGAGGACTTC

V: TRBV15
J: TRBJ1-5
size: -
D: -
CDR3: CATSRDRQNQPQHF
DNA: TGTGCCACCAGCAGAGACAGGCAAAATCAGCCCCAGCATTTT

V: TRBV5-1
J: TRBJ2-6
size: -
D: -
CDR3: CASSLAHRAGANVLTF
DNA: TGCGCCAGCAGCTTGGCCCACAGGGCCGGGGCCAACGTCCTGACTTTC

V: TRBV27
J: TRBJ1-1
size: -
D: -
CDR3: CASSETWALNTEAFF
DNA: TGTGCCAGCAGTGAGACCTGGGCTTTGAACACTGAAGCTTTCTTT

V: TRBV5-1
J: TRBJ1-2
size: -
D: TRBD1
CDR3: CASSLEPGQQKGYTF
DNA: TGCGCCAGCAGCTTGGAACCGGGACAGCAAAAAGGCTACACCTTC

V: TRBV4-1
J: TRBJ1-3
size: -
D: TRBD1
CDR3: CASSQPTGSGNTIYF
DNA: TGCGCCAGCAGCCAACCGACAGGGTCTGGAAACACCATATATTTT

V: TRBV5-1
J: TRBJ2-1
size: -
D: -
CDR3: CASRDLSGDTYNEQFF
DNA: TGCGCCAGCAGAGATCTGAGCGGAGATACCTACAATGAGCAGTTCTTC

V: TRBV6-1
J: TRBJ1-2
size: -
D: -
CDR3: CASSEEQTLNYGYTF
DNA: TGTGCCAGCAGTGAAGAGCAGACTCTTAACTATGGCTACACCTTC

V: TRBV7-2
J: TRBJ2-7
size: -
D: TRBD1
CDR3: CASSPLLQGEQYF
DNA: TGTGCCAGCAGCCCTCTCCTACAGGGGGAGCAGTACTTC

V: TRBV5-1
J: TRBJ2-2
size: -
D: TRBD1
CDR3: CASSWTGLTGELFF
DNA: TGCGCCAGCAGCTGGACAGGGCTCACCGGGGAGCTGTTTTTT

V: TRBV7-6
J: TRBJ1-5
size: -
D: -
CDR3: CASSSRLGGQPQHF
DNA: TGTGCCAGCAGCTCCCGGTTGGGGGGACAGCCCCAGCATTTT

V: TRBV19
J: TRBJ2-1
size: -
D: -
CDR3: CASSILSSYNEQFF
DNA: TGTGCCAGTAGTATTTTAAGCTCCTACAATGAGCAGTTCTTC

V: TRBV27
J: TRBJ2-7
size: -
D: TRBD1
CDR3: CASSRGQVQYF
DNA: TGTGCCAGCAGTAGGGGACAGGTACAGTACTTC

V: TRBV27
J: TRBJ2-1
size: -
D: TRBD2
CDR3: CASSRLAGARNEQFF
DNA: TGTGCCAGCAGTCGGTTAGCGGGAGCGCGAAATGAGCAGTTCTTC

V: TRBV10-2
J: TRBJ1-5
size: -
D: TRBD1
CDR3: CASSAGQGALYSNQPQHF
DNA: TGCGCCAGCAGTGCGGGACAGGGGGCCCTTTATAGCAATCAGCCCCAGCATTTT

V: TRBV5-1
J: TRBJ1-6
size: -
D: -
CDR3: CASSLDGVNSPLHF
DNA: TGCGCCAGCAGCTTGGACGGGGTTAATTCACCCCTCCACTTT

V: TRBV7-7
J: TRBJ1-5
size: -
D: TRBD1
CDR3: CASSLAHTGTGNQPQHF
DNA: TGTGCTAGCAGCTTAGCCCACACCGGGACAGGGAATCAGCCCCAGCATTTT

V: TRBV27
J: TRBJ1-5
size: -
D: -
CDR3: CASSAWGQPQHF
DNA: TGTGCCAGCAGTGCATGGGGGCAGCCCCAGCATTTT

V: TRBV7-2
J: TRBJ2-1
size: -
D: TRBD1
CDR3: CASSQRTGGYNEQFF
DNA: TGTGCCAGCAGCCAACGGACAGGGGGCTACAATGAGCAGTTCTTC

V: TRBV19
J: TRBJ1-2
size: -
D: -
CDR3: CASSTGAAARTYGYTF
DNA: TGTGCCAGTAGTACTGGGGCGGCTGCTCGGACCTATGGCTACACCTTC

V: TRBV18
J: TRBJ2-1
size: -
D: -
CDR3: CASSPERDEQFF
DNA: TGTGCCAGCTCACCAGAGCGGGATGAGCAGTTCTTC

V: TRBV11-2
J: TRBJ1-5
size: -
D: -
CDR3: CASSLLGDVQPQHF
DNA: TGTGCCAGCAGCTTATTAGGGGATGTTCAGCCCCAGCATTTT

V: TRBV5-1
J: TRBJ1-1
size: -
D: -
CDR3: CASSAQGGNTEAFF
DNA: TGCGCCAGCAGCGCACAGGGTGGTAACACTGAAGCTTTCTTT

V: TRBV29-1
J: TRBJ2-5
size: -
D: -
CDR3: CSVKGGQETQYF
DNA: TGCAGCGTTAAGGGGGGCCAAGAGACCCAGTACTTC

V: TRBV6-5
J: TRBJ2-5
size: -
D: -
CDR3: CASSYGRKETQYF
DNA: TGTGCCAGCAGTTACGGCAGGAAAGAGACCCAGTACTTC

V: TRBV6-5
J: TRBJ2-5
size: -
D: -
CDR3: CASRRSRTVMKTQYF
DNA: TGTGCCAGCAGGCGATCTAGGACAGTCATGAAGACCCAGTACTTC

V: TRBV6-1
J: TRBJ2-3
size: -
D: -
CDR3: CASSESPGAGDTQYF
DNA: TGTGCCAGCAGTGAATCTCCGGGAGCTGGAGATACGCAGTATTTT

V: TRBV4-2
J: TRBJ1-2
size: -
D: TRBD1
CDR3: CASSQATGAARGSYGYTF
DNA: TGTGCCAGCAGCCAGGCAACAGGGGCCGCTCGGGGGTCTTATGGCTACACCTTC

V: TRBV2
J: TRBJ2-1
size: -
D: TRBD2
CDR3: CASSEEGGPVNEQFF
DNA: TGTGCCAGCAGTGAAGAGGGAGGGCCGGTCAATGAGCAGTTCTTC

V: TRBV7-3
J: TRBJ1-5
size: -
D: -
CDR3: CASSLTRNQPQHF
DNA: TGTGCCAGCAGCTTAACCCGTAATCAGCCCCAGCATTTT

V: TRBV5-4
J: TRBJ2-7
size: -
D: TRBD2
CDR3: CASSPRGGAPYEQYF
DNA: TGTGCCAGCAGCCCGAGGGGAGGGGCCCCCTACGAGCAGTACTTC

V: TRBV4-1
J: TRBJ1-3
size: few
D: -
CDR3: CASSHGKEGNTIYF
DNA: TGCGCCAGCAGCCACGGGAAGGAGGGAAACACCATATATTTT

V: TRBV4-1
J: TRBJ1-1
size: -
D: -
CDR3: CASSLGTTRGEAFF
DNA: TGCGCCAGCAGTCTCGGGACCACCCGAGGGGAAGCTTTCTTT

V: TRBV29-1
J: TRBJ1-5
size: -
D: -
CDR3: CSVVDRFNQPQHF
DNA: TGCAGCGTGGTAGACAGGTTTAATCAGCCCCAGCATTTT

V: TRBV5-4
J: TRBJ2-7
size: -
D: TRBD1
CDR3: CASSLWGQGREQYF
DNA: TGTGCCAGCAGCTTGTGGGGACAGGGGCGCGAGCAGTACTTC

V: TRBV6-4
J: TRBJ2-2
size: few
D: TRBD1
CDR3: CASRPDRATGELFF
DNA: TGTGCCAGCAGACCGGACAGGGCCACCGGGGAGCTGTTTTTT

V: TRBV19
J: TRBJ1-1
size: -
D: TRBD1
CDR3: CASRITGEVNTEAFF
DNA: TGTGCCAGTAGGATAACAGGGGAGGTGAACACTGAAGCTTTCTTT

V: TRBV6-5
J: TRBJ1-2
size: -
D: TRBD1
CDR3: CASSRQGAGYGYTF
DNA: TGTGCCAGCAGCCGACAGGGGGCTGGGTATGGCTACACCTTC

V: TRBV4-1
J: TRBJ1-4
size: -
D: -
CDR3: CASSQDRGQRTTNEKLFF
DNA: TGCGCCAGCAGCCAAGATCGCGGACAGAGAACTACTAATGAAAAACTGTTTTTT

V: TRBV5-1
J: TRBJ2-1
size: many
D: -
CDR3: CASSKGLQNEQFF
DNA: TGCGCCAGCAGCAAGGGACTGCAAAATGAGCAGTTCTTC

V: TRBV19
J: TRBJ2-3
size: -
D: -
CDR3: CASSRPGKSDTQYF
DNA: TGTGCCAGTAGTCGCCCAGGAAAATCAGATACGCAGTATTTT